This T cell receptor (beta chain) was captured in a study of T cell repertoires in cytomegalovirus infection. In the study overall: Well-studied HLA-B-restricted CMV epitopes were used in the study alongside recently identified HLA-C-restricted ones. CMV infection and matching HLA type were both indicated by public TCR beta signatures. Study conclusions and caveats: CMV-specific TCR beta clonotypes restricted by HLA-C dominated the ex vivo response.

This clonotype was seen more than once but under ten times. The antigen is undetermined. CDR3 size: 14 residues. The germline V and J ends were trimmed by 6 bases and 3 bases, with 11 bases remaining between them. Germline-derived CDR1 and CDR2 are MNHNS and SASEGT. TCRdb itself ran the reads through MiXCR, one entry per CDR3 protein. The table lists 750,000 to 950,000 distinct CDR3 sequences, roughly 28% of them singletons. Material: cultured CD8+ T cells from PBMCs, obtained from culture after CMV antigen stimulation. This TCR was recovered from a human donor in good health (CMV status not recorded). Some clones in this sample may be carry-over from other donors' samples. This chain links TRBV6-1 with TRBJ2-2, with a possible D match to TRBD1 (5 bases). This CDR3 reads CASRAGIDTGELFF. In nucleotides, the CDR3 is TGTGCCAGCAGGGCAGGGATTGACACCGGGGAGCTGTTTTTT.